This T cell receptor (beta chain) was profiled in a study of T cell responses to AZD1222 COVID-19 vaccine. Study observations and caveats: Clonal diversity was possibly underestimated, and white British individuals and females predominated among donors. It was only after the peak T cell response that any repertoires were sampled. Baseline seropositives among AZD1222 recipients totaled only six.

With V trimmed by 2 bases and J by 8 bases, 8 bases remained unmatched. This CDR3 comprises 14 residues. Germline loops: CDR1 SGHNT, CDR2 YYREEE (reference sequence). Sequencing was performed with immunoSEQ multiplex PCR; in TCRdb, only in-frame clones are kept and a portion is missing. This table has tens of thousands of clones, approximately 92% appearing once. As regards this clone: Its antigen is undetermined.

The V call is TRBV5-4, the J call TRBJ1-2, with 8 bases lining up with TRBD1. The sequence derives from an adult in good health. This material consisted of peripheral blood, taken on day 0 of AZD1222 vaccination. CDR3 nucleotides: TGTGCCAGCAGCTTATCGTTGACAGGGGAGGGCTACACCTTC. Protein product: CASSLSLTGEGYTF.